The 22 T cell receptor beta chains reported below all come from one sample, sequenced in a study of shared clonotypes between healthy human individuals. The table came from immunoSEQ multiplex PCR; TCRdb's copy has only in-frame clones and leaves some out. Here the sample spans more than 2,000,000 clones, 80% to 95% being singletons. Sequencing was done on a sample of naive CD4+ T cells from PBMCs. Subset denoted: CD45RA+ positively selected. The receptors were sampled from a man younger than 35 in good health. Some clones in this sample may be carry-over from other donors' samples.

About this clone itself: Other DNA sequences in the sample encode the same CDR3. V is TRBV5-1 and J is TRBJ2-6, with D perhaps matching TRBD1 (6 bases). Germline V gene data show CDR1 as SGHRS and CDR2 as YFSETQ. The V gene lost 1 base and the J gene lost 2 bases, with 7 bases spanning the gap. The CDR3 length is 15 residues. The CDR3 coding sequence is TGCGCCAGCAGCTTGTCAGGGGCTGGGGCCAACGTCCTGACTTTC. This encodes CASSLSGAGANVLTF.

J is TRBJ2-3 and V is TRBV7-8, with a possible D match to TRBD2 (6 bases). CDR1 is SGHVS, CDR2 FQNEAQ, per germline. Trimming stripped 1 base from V and 2 bases from J, with 16 bases between. The CDR3 contains 17 residues. The CDR3 protein is CASSLVPSGVVTDTQYF. The DNA for the CDR3 is TGTGCCAGCAGCTTAGTACCTTCGGGGGTGGTCACAGATACGCAGTATTTT.

This clone was seen once. This chain connects TRBV9 to TRBJ1-2, with D possibly TRBD1 on 6 matching bases. The CDR3 is 14 residues long. Between the trimmed V and J ends, which lost 3 bases and 4 bases, there was a span of 13 bases. Germline CDR1 and CDR2: SGDLS and YYNGEE. CDR3 loop: CASSALTGIYGYTF. The CDR3 coding sequence is TGTGCCAGCAGCGCCCTCACAGGGATCTATGGCTACACCTTC.

This chain uses TRBV18 with TRBJ2-3; 12 bases map to TRBD2. This CDR3 is 17 amino acids long. Looked up from germline, CDR1 is KGHSH and CDR2 is LQKENI. Unmatched junction bases numbered 9, after V lost 3 bases and J lost 5 bases. The CDR3 protein is CASSPRSSGRALDTQYF. The CDR3 DNA sequence: TGTGCCAGCTCACCTAGGTCTAGCGGGAGGGCCTTAGATACGCAGTATTTT. Based on the CDR3 plus reference TRBV18 and TRBJ2-3, the full variable domain is NAGVMQNPRHLVRRRGQEARLRCSPMKGHSHVYWYRQLPEEGLKFMVYLQKENIIDESGMPKERFSAEFPKEGPSILRIQQVVRGDSAAYFCASSPRSSGRALDTQYFGPGTRLTVL.

Only a few counts were recorded for this clone. The CDR3 DNA is TGCGCCAGCAGCGGGGACCCGAACACTGAAGCTTTCTTT. This translates into CASSGDPNTEAFF. The chain joins TRBV5-1 to TRBJ1-1; maybe TRBD1 (5 bases). Per germline, CDR1 SGHRS and CDR2 YFSETQ. Trimming removed 4 bases at V and 1 base at J, with 8 bases between. The CDR3 is 13 residues long.

Here the CDR3 DNA reads TGTGCCAGCTCACCACTCCCCGGGACAGGGGGCGGCAAAAACATTCAGTACTTC. Translated, it gives CASSPLPGTGGGKNIQYF. The chain uses TRBV18 and TRBJ2-4, with 12 bases lining up with TRBD1. The CDR3 runs to 18 residues. Germline V gene sequence: CDR1 KGHSH, CDR2 LQKENI. The ends lost 1 base at V and 3 bases at J; junction bases unmatched: 7. Full variable domain (rest looked up from reference TRBV18 and TRBJ2-4): NAGVMQNPRHLVRRRGQEARLRCSPMKGHSHVYWYRQLPEEGLKFMVYLQKENIIDESGMPKERFSAEFPKEGPSILRIQQVVRGDSAAYFCASSPLPGTGGGKNIQYFGAGTRLSVL.

The chain recombines TRBV11-2 with TRBJ2-1, with D uncertain. The ends were cut back, 1 base at V and 8 bases at J, with 12 bases in the middle. Per the germline V gene, CDR1 is SGHAT and CDR2 is FQNNGV. This CDR3 has 14 amino acids. The CDR3 coding sequence is TGTGCCAGCAGCTTAGCAGGAGTGGTTCATGAGCAGTTCTTC. Its translation is CASSLAGVVHEQFF.

J is TRBJ2-1 and V is TRBV19; the match to TRBD2 covers 11 bases. CDR3 size: 15 residues. Germline CDR1 reads LNHDA; CDR2 reads SQIVND (reference sequence). V lost 8 bases and J lost 0; bases outside the gene matches: 3. DNA of the CDR3: TGTGCCAGTGGGACTAGCGGAAGCTCCTACAATGAGCAGTTCTTC. Its translation: CASGTSGSSYNEQFF.

This chain uses TRBV6-1 with TRBJ2-7; 7 bases agree with TRBD1. Germline loops: CDR1 MNHNS, CDR2 SASEGT. The CDR3 extends over 14 amino acids. V shed 6 bases, J shed 3 bases, and the junction held 8 bases outside the gene matches. The CDR3 DNA sequence: TGTGCCAGCAGGGGGCCGGGACAGTTCTACGAGCAGTACTTC. Protein: CASRGPGQFYEQYF.

The genes are TRBV10-3 and TRBJ2-1; D perhaps matches TRBD2 (6 bases). Germline V lookup: CDR1 ENHRY, CDR2 SYGVKD. V was clipped by 8 bases and J by 6 bases, with 14 bases between them. This CDR3 spans 13 amino acids. CDR3 in amino acids: CAIDGGGINEQFF. The CDR3 DNA sequence: TGTGCCATCGACGGGGGTGGGATCAATGAGCAGTTCTTC.

The chain has TRBV21-1 and TRBJ2-5. TRBV21-1 corresponds to a pseudogene. CDR3 size: 17 residues. The CDR3 DNA sequence: TGTGCCAGCAGCAAAGCGCTCGGGCAGAGTTATAAGAGTACCCAGTACTTC. Translated: CASSKALGQSYKSTQYF.

J is TRBJ2-7 and V is TRBV4-3; perhaps TRBD1 as D (5 bases). V was trimmed by 4 bases and J by 5 bases, leaving 15 bases between them. This CDR3 contains 14 residues. Per the germline V gene, CDR1 is LGHNA and CDR2 is YSLEER. CDR3 loop: CASSLTMGRDEQYF. The DNA of the CDR3 is TGCGCCAGCAGCCTAACCATGGGCAGGGACGAGCAGTACTTC.

About this clone: Distinct nucleotide sequences in the sample also encode this CDR3. This rearrangement joins TRBV9 to TRBJ2-5; 8 bases are a match to TRBD1. J lost 2 bases, V lost 4 bases, and 7 bases had no gene match. Germline V gives CDR1 SGDLS, CDR2 YYNGEE. The CDR3 loop spans 15 amino acids. CDR3 in amino acids: CASSPRTGFQETQYF. The CDR3 nucleotides read TGTGCCAGCAGCCCAAGGACAGGGTTTCAAGAGACCCAGTACTTC.

V and J are TRBV4-3 and TRBJ2-4; 8 bases agree with TRBD2. CDR3 length: 16 residues. V shed 6 bases, J shed 2 bases, and the junction held 9 bases outside the gene matches. Germline values: CDR1 LGHNA, CDR2 YSLEER. CDR3 in DNA: TGCGCCAGCAGTGGACTCTCGGGAGGGCCCAAAAACATTCAGTACTTC. Residues: CASSGLSGGPKNIQYF.

The genes are TRBV27 and TRBJ1-2, with 7 bases lining up with TRBD1. Germline V gives CDR1 MNHEY, CDR2 SMNVEV (reference sequence). V shed 5 bases and J 4 bases; nucleotides not matched to a gene: 19. This CDR3 has 18 residues. Written as DNA, the CDR3 is TGTGCCAGCAGTCCCCTTCCCCTTAACAGGGGTGGAACCTATGGCTACACCTTC. Its translation: CASSPLPLNRGGTYGYTF.

The V call is TRBV5-1, the J call TRBJ2-7; D unclear. The germline CDR1 and CDR2 sequences are SGHRS and YFSETQ. V was clipped by 0 bases and J by 6 bases, with 16 bases between them. The length of the CDR3 is 15 residues. CDR3 coding DNA: TGCGCCAGCAGCTTGGACAGTCCCTCAACCGGCGAGCAGTACTTC. Translating it yields CASSLDSPSTGEQYF.

This chain links TRBV7-8 with TRBJ1-3; 10 bases fit TRBD1. The germline CDR1 and CDR2 sequences are SGHVS and FQNEAQ. Losses at the gene ends were 3 bases for V and 4 bases for J; bases not matched to a gene: 9. The CDR3 totals 17 residues. The CDR3 nucleotides are TGTGCCAGCAGCTTCCGGAGGGACAGGGGAAGCGGAAACACCATATATTTT. It yields the protein CASSFRRDRGSGNTIYF.

This clone was recorded only once. This chain connects TRBV7-3 to TRBJ2-3, with 9 bases that match TRBD2. CDR1 and CDR2 (germline): SGHTA, FQGTGA. V lost 5 bases to trimming and J lost 6 bases; unmatched junction nucleotides: 12. The CDR3 is made up of 16 amino acids. DNA for the CDR3: TGTGCCAGCAGCATGCTGACTAGCGGAGCTGGGGATACGCAGTATTTT. Protein: CASSMLTSGAGDTQYF. Drawing the rest from reference TRBV7-3 and TRBJ2-3, the complete variable domain is GAGVSQTPSNKVTEKGKYVELRCDPISGHTALYWYRQSLGQGPEFLIYFQGTGAADDSGLPNDRFFAVRPEGSVSTLKIQRTERGDSAVYLCASSMLTSGAGDTQYFGPGTRLTVL.

The genes are TRBV5-1 and TRBJ1-1; TRBD1 is a possible D gene (6 bases). Germline CDR1 reads SGHRS; CDR2 reads YFSETQ. There are 16 residues in the CDR3. V was pared by 0 bases and J by 0 bases, with 12 bases between. The CDR3 reads CASSLVTGIMNTEAFF. CDR3 DNA: TGCGCCAGCAGCTTGGTTACAGGGATCATGAACACTGAAGCTTTCTTT.

The chain is built from TRBV7-9 and TRBJ1-3; D is perhaps TRBD1 (5 bases). CDR3 length: 15 amino acids. From germline, CDR1 is SEHNR and CDR2 FQNEAQ (reference sequence). Deletions cut 7 bases from V and 4 bases from J, with 17 bases between. CDR3 nucleotide sequence: TGTGCCAGCACCAACACCGGGGGTTCCGGAAACACCATATATTTT. Residues: CASTNTGGSGNTIYF.

The chain couples TRBV7-3 to TRBJ1-1, with D unclear. V was clipped by 5 bases and J by 2 bases, with 9 bases between them. The germline V gene encodes CDR1 SGHTA and CDR2 FQGTGA. The CDR3 is 13 amino acids. CDR3 bases: TGTGCCAGCAGCCTCGGAATTAACACTGAAGCTTTCTTT. Translating gives CASSLGINTEAFF.

A remark on this clone: The identical CDR3 is also encoded by other nucleotide sequences in the sample. The chain employs TRBV18 and TRBJ2-5, with D possibly called TRBD1 or TRBD2 (5 bases each). The CDR3 runs to 13 residues. Germline CDR1 and CDR2: KGHSH and LQKENI. With 0 bases removed from V and 4 bases from J, the gap between germline ends came to 6 bases. Here the CDR3 DNA reads TGTGCCAGCTCACCACCGGGGGTAGAGACCCAGTACTTC. The encoded protein is CASSPPGVETQYF.